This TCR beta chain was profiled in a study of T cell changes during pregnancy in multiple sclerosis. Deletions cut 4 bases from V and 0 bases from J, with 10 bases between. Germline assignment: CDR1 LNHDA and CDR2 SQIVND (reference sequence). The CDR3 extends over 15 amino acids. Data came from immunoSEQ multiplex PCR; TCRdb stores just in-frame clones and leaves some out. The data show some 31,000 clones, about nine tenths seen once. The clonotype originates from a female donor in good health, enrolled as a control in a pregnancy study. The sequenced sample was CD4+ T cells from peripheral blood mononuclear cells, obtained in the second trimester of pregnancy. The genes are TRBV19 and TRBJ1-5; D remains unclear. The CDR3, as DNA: TGTGCCAGTAGTACGAGGCAATATAGCAATCAGCCCCAGCATTTT. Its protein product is CASSTRQYSNQPQHF. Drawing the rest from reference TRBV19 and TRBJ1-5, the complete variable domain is DGGITQSPKYLFRKEGQNVTLSCEQNLNHDAMYWYRQDPGQGLRLIYYSQIVNDFQKGDIAEGYSVSREKKESFPLTVTSAQKNPTAFYLCASSTRQYSNQPQHFGDGTRLSIL.